Here is one TCR beta chain with its context. The sample is drawn from a study of blood T cell repertoires in COVID-19. The method was immunoSEQ multiplex PCR; TCRdb's version includes in-frame clones alone and lacks a portion of them. The sample lists under 200,000 clones, 70% to 90% occurring once. The germline V gene has CDR1 KGHSH and CDR2 LQKENI. The CDR3 length is 14 residues. V dropped 3 bases and J dropped 3; count of bases not matched to a gene: 4. Sequencing used peripheral blood. V is TRBV18 and J is TRBJ1-2; 7 bases line up with TRBD1. This clonotype originated in a man aged 70 or older with active or convalescent COVID-19. The CDR3 loop is CASSPTGSDYGYTF. The DNA of the CDR3 is TGTGCCAGCTCACCGACAGGGTCGGACTATGGCTACACCTTC. Supplemented by reference TRBV18 and TRBJ1-2, the full variable domain reads NAGVMQNPRHLVRRRGQEARLRCSPMKGHSHVYWYRQLPEEGLKFMVYLQKENIIDESGMPKERFSAEFPKEGPSILRIQQVVRGDSAAYFCASSPTGSDYGYTFGSGTRLTVV.